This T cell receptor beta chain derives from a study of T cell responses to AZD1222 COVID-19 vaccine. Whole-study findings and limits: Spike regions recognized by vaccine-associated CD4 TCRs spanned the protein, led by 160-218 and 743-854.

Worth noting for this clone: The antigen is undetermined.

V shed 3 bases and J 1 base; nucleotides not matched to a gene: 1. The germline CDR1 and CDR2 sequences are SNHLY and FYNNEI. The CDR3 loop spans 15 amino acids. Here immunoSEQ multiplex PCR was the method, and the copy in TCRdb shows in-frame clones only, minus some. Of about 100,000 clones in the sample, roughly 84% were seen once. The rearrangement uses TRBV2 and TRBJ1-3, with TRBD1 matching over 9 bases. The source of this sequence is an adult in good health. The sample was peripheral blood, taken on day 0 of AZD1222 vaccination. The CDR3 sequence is CASSEDRGSGNTIYF. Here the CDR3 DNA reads TGTGCCAGCAGTGAGGACAGGGGATCTGGAAACACCATATATTTT. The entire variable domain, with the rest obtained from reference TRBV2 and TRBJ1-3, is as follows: EPEVTQTPSHQVTQMGQEVILRCVPISNHLYFYWYRQILGQKVEFLVSFYNNEISEKSEIFDDQFSVERPDGSNFTLKIRSTKLEDSAMYFCASSEDRGSGNTIYFGEGSWLTVV.